This is a list of T cell receptor beta chains from one sample in a study of shared clonotypes between healthy human individuals. Assay used: immunoSEQ multiplex PCR; TCRdb lists only in-frame clones, some missing. The repertoire has around 2,000,000 clones, roughly 95% of them found once; the top ten carry 1.2%. Material for sequencing was naive CD8+ T cells sorted from blood. The origin of the receptors is a man younger than 30 in good health. Both conserved end residues are part of each CDR3. Fields, in order: D gene, V gene, J gene, clone size, CDR3 DNA, CDR3 protein. D genes are given only for firm matches. For some rows the clone size is stated as once, few or many, or as a class when expanded; others skip it.

TRBD1,TRBV28,TRBJ2-7,.,TGTGCCAGCAGTCCGGGACAGCTTGCCATAAGCTCCTACGAGCAGTACTTC,CASSPGQLAISSYEQYF
.,TRBV27,TRBJ2-7,.,TGTGCCAGCAGTTTATCGATGGGGTACGAGCAGTACTTC,CASSLSMGYEQYF
.,TRBV6-6,TRBJ1-2,.,TGTGCCAGCAGCTCATGGGAGGACAGCTATGGCTACACCTTC,CASSSWEDSYGYTF
.,TRBV2,TRBJ2-7,.,TGTGCCAGCAGTGAACCTCTTGGGTCAGCGGAAGTACCCTACGAGCAGTACTTC,CASSEPLGSAEVPYEQYF
TRBD2,TRBV7-2,TRBJ2-3,once,TGTGCCAGCAGCTTAGGTGCTAGCGGCCTTGACACGCAGTATTTT,CASSLGASGLDTQYF
.,TRBV27,TRBJ2-7,.,TGTGCCAGCAGTTTACGACAGCCCTACGAGCAGTACTTC,CASSLRQPYEQYF
.,TRBV29-1,TRBJ2-3,.,TGCAGCGTCGAGGGCGGGGAATCCACAGATACGCAGTATTTT,CSVEGGESTDTQYF
.,TRBV6-6,TRBJ1-1,.,TGTGCCAGCAGTCCTTCACAGGGTTTGGCTGAAGCTTTCTTT,CASSPSQGLAEAFF
.,TRBV6-5,TRBJ1-2,.,TGTGCCAGCAGTTACGCTGGGGGGGATGGCTACACCTTC,CASSYAGGDGYTF
.,TRBV7-9,TRBJ1-2,.,TGTGCCAGCGCCGACAGTACTAACTATGGCTACACCTTC,CASADSTNYGYTF
TRBD2,TRBV2,TRBJ2-7,.,TGTGCCAGCAGTGAAGGGACTAGCGGGGGGAACGAGCAGTACTTC,CASSEGTSGGNEQYF
.,TRBV30,TRBJ1-5,.,TGTGCCTGGAGTGTCGGAGACAATCAGCCCCAGCATTTT,CAWSVGDNQPQHF
.,TRBV7-9,TRBJ1-1,.,TGTGCCAGCAGCTTTGCCAGGGACACTGAAGCTTTCTTT,CASSFARDTEAFF
.,TRBV5-6,TRBJ2-7,.,TGTGCCAGCAGCATCTTAGGGCCCGAGCAGTACTTC,CASSILGPEQYF
.,TRBV2,TRBJ2-7,.,TGTGCCAGCAGTGCGACTTCCAACGAGCAGTACTTC,CASSATSNEQYF
TRBD2,TRBV27,TRBJ2-7,.,TGTGCCAGCAGTCCATCGTCGGGACTAGTCTCCCACGAGCAGTACTTC,CASSPSSGLVSHEQYF
.,TRBV27,TRBJ2-7,.,TGTGCCAGCAGCCCTCACGTTTTCTCCTACGAGCAGTACTTC,CASSPHVFSYEQYF
TRBD1,TRBV6-6,TRBJ1-1,.,TGTGCCAGCAGTTACTCTCCGACAGGGTCTGAAGCTTTCTTT,CASSYSPTGSEAFF
.,TRBV9,TRBJ2-3,.,TGTGCCAGCTCCGAGGTTGAGGGAGGTGAAGATACGCAGTATTTT,CASSEVEGGEDTQYF
.,TRBV4-1,TRBJ1-1,.,TGCGCCAGCAGCCAAGGTGGGGGAGTGAACACTGAAGCTTTCTTT,CASSQGGGVNTEAFF
TRBD1,TRBV6-1,TRBJ1-2,.,TGTGCCAGCAGTGATTGGGACAGGGGTGCTGGTGGCTACACCTTC,CASSDWDRGAGGYTF
.,TRBV6-1,TRBJ2-7,.,TGTGCCAGCAGTGAAGTGGCGGGACGATACTACGAGCAGTACTTC,CASSEVAGRYYEQYF
.,TRBV10-2,TRBJ1-4,.,TGCGCCAGCAGGGGACCTCGGAGGGGGTGGGAAGAAAAACTGTTTTTT,CASRGPRRGWEEKLFF
.,TRBV14,TRBJ2-3,.,TGTGCCAGCAGCCAATATGTGGGGAGGCCGGATACGCAGTATTTT,CASSQYVGRPDTQYF
TRBD1,TRBV27,TRBJ2-7,once,TGTGCCAGCAGTTTATCCCAACCCGGGACAGGGGTCTCCTACGAGCAGTACTTC,CASSLSQPGTGVSYEQYF
TRBD2,TRBV2,TRBJ2-5,.,TGTGCCAGCAGTGAAGTGCCCCTAGCGGTGCCCCTCCAAGAGACCCAGTACTTC,CASSEVPLAVPLQETQYF
.,TRBV11-2,TRBJ1-2,.,TGTGCCAGCAGCTTCCACCAAGCTAACTATGGCTACACCTTC,CASSFHQANYGYTF
.,TRBV30,TRBJ2-1,.,TGTGCCTGGAGTGGCGACAGGAATGAGCAGTTCTTC,CAWSGDRNEQFF
.,TRBV10-2,TRBJ2-1,.,TGCGCCAGCACCCTAGGGCTAGCCGGTGAGCAGTTCTTC,CASTLGLAGEQFF